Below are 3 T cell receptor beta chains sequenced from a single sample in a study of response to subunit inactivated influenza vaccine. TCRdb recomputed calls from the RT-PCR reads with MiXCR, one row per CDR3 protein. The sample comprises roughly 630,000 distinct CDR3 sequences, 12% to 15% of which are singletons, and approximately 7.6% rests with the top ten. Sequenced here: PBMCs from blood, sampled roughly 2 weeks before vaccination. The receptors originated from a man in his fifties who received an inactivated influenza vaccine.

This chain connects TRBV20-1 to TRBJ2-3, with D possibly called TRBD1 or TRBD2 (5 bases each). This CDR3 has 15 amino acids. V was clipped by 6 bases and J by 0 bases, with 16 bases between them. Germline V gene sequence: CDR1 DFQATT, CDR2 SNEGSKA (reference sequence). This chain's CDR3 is CSADVRGTSTDTQYF. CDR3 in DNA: TGCAGTGCAGACGTGAGGGGTACTAGCACAGATACGCAGTATTTT.

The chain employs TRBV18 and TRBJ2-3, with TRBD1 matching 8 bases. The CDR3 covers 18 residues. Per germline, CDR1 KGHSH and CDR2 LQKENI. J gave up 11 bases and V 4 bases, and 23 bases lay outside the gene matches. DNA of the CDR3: TGTGCCAGCTCACAACTAACGCCCGGGACAGGCCTCTTCGGGGAGCAGTATTTT. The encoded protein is CASSQLTPGTGLFGEQYF.

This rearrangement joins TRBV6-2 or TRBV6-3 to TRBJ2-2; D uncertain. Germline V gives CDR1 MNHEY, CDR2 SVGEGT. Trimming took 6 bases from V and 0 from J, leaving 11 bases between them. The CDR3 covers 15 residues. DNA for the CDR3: TGTGCCAGCAGAATCGCCGTCGCGAACACCGGGGAGCTGTTTTTT. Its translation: CASRIAVANTGELFF.